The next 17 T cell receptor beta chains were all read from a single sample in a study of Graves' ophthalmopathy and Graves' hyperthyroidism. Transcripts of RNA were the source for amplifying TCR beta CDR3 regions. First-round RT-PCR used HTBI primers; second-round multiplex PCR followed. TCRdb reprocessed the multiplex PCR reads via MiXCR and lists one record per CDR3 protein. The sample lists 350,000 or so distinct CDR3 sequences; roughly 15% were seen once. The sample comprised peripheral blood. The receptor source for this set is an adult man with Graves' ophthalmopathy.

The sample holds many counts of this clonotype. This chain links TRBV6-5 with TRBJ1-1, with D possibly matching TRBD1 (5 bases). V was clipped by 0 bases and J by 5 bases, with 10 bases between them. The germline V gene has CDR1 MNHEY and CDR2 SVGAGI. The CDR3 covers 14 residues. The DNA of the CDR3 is TGTGCCAGCAGTTACTCGGGCAGGGCGACTGAAGCTTTCTTT. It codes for CASSYSGRATEAFF.

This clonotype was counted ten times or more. CDR3 in DNA: TGCAGCGCCGCGGAGGGGGGAATTGGAGAGACCCAGTACTTC. Translated, it gives CSAAEGGIGETQYF. J is TRBJ2-5 and V is TRBV29-1, with D perhaps TRBD1 or TRBD2 (6 bases each). V was cut by 7 bases and J by 4 bases, with 19 bases left in between. The V gene's germline CDR1 is SQVTM and CDR2 ANQGSEA. The CDR3 runs 14 residues. The complete variable domain, with remaining parts taken from reference TRBV29-1 and TRBJ2-5, reads SAVISQKPSRDICQRGTSLTIQCQVDSQVTMMFWYRQQPGQSLTLIATANQGSEATYESGFVIDKFPISRPNLTFSTLTVSNMSPEDSSIYLCSAAEGGIGETQYFGPGTRLLVL.

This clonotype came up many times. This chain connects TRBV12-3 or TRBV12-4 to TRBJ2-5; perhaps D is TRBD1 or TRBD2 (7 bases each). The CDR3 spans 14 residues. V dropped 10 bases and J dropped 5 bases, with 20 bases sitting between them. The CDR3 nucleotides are TGTGCCACCATGGATTCAGGGGGGGAGGAGACCCAGTACTTC. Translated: CATMDSGGEETQYF.

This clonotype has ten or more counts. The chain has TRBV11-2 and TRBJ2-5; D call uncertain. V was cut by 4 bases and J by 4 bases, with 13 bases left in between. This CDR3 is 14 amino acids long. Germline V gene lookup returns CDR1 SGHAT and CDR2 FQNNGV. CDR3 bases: TGTGCCAGCAGCTCCTCCTACAGTATAGAGACCCAGTACTTC. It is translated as CASSSSYSIETQYF.

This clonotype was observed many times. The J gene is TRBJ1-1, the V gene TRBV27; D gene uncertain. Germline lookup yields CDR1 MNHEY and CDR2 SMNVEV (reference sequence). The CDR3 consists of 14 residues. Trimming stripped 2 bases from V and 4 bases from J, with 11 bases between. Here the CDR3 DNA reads TGTGCCAGCAGTTTAAGTAACAGTCTCACTGAAGCTTTCTTT. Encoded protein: CASSLSNSLTEAFF.

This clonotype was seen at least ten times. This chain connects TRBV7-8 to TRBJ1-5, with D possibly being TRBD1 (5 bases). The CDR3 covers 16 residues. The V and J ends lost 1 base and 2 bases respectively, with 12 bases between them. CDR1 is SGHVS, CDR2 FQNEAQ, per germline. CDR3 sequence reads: CASSLGGGEGNQPQHF. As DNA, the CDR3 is TGTGCCAGCAGCTTAGGTGGAGGGGAAGGCAATCAGCCCCAGCATTTT.

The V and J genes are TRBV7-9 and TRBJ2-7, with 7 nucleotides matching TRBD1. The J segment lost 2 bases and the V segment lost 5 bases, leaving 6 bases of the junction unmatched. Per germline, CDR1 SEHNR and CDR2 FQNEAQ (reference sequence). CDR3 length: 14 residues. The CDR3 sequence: CASSMTGPTYEQYF. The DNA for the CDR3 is TGTGCCAGCAGCATGACAGGGCCCACCTACGAGCAGTACTTC.

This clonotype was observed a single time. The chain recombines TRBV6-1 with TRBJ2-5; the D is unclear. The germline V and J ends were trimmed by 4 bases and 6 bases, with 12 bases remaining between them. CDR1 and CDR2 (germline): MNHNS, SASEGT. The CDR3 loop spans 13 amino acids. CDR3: CASSGERMKTQYF. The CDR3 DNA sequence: TGTGCCAGCAGTGGAGAGCGTATGAAGACCCAGTACTTC.

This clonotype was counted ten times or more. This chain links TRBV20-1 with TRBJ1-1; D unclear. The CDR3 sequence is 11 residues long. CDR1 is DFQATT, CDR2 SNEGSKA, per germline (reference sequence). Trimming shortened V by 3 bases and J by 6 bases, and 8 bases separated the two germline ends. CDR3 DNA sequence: TGCAGTGCTAGTTTTAGGGCTGAAGCTTTCTTT. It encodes CSASFRAEAFF.

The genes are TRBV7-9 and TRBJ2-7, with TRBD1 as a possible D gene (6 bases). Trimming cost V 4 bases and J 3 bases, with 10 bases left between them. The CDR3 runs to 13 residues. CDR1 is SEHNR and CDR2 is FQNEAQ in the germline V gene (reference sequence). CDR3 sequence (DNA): TGTGCCAGCAGCTACACAGGGATCTACGAGCAGTACTTC. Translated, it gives CASSYTGIYEQYF.

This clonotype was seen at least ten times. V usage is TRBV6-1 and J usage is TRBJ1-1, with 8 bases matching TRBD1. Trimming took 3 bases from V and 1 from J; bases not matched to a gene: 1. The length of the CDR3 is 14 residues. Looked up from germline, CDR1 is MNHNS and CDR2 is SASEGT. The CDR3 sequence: CASSDDRGNTEAFF. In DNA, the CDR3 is TGTGCCAGCAGTGATGACAGGGGGAACACTGAAGCTTTCTTT.

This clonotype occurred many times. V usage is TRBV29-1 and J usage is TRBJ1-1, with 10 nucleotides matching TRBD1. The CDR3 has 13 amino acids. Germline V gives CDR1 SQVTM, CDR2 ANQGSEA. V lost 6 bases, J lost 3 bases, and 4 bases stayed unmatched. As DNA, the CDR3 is TGCAGCGTAGCCGGACAGGGGGACACTGAAGCTTTCTTT. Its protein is CSVAGQGDTEAFF.

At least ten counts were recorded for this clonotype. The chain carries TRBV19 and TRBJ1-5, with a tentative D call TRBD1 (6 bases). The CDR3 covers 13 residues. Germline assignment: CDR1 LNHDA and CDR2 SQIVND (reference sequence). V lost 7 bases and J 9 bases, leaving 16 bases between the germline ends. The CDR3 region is CASNPTGPGPQHF. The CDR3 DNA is TGTGCCAGTAACCCGACAGGTCCAGGGCCCCAGCATTTT.

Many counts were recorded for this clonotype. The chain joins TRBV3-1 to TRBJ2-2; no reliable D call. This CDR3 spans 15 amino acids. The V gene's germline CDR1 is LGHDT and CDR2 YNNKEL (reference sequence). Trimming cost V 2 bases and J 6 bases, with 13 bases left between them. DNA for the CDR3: TGTGCCAGCAGCCAAAGGGCATCGGGCGCCGGGGAGCTGTTTTTT. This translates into CASSQRASGAGELFF.

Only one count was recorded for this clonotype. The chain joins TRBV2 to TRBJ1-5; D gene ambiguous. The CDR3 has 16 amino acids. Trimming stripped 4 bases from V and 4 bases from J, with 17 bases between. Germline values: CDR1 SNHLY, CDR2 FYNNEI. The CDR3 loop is CASSVSRASANQPQHF. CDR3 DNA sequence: TGTGCCAGCAGTGTGAGCCGAGCTTCAGCAAATCAGCCCCAGCATTTT.

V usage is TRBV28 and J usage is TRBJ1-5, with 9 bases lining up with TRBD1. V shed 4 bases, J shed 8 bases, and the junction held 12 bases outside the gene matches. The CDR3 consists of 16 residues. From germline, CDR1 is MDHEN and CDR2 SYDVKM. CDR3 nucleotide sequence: TGTGCCAGCAGTTCCCCTTACACAGGGGGCGAAGAGCCCCAGCATTTT. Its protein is CASSSPYTGGEEPQHF.

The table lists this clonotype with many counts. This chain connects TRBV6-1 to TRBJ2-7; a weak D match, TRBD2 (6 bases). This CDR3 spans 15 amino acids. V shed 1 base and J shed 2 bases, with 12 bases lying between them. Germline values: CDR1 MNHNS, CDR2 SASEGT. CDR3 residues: CASSEGGSGTYEQYF. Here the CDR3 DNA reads TGTGCCAGCAGTGAAGGAGGTAGCGGTACCTACGAGCAGTACTTC.